The T cell receptor beta chain described here comes from a study of radiation and T cells in renal cell carcinoma. Noted time point: blood 4 weeks post-SBRT, at nephrectomy. Treatment meaning: 15 Gy SBRT to primary tumor, nephrectomy 4 weeks later. Nephrectomy followed 15 Gy stereotactic body radiation by 4 weeks. Blood was sampled at baseline, 2 weeks and 4 weeks after SBRT. Clones were sequenced by immunoSEQ multiplex PCR, and TCRdb holds only the in-frame ones, with some missing. Among approximately 70,000 clones listed, more than 60% were seen once. V shed 3 bases and J shed 10 bases, with 20 bases lying between them. This CDR3 comprises 15 residues. Germline loops: CDR1 SGDLS, CDR2 YYNGEE.

The specimen comprised blood, sampled from a patient whose treatment included radiotherapy and nephrectomy. This chain connects TRBV9 to TRBJ2-1, with a weak D call TRBD1 (6 bases). The receptor's source is a man aged 55-75 years with renal cell carcinoma. DNA for the CDR3: TGTGCCAGCAGCGACCCAAGATCGACAGGAGAAGAGCAGTTCTTC. It codes for CASSDPRSTGEEQFF.